The 32 T cell receptor beta chains below were found in one sample sequenced in a study of CD8 T cells in Susac syndrome. With random hexamers, about 0.45 to 1 ug RNA was reverse transcribed. TCRdb re-analysed the immunoSEQ multiplex PCR reads in MiXCR, keeping a single row per CDR3 protein. Of some 170,000 distinct CDR3 sequences in the sample, approximately 94% were seen once. Material for sequencing was CD4+ T cells from PBMCs. These receptors all come from a human donor with multiple sclerosis.

The chain recombines TRBV18 with TRBJ1-1, with D possibly TRBD1 on 5 matching bases. The CDR3 has 14 amino acids. CDR1 is KGHSH and CDR2 is LQKENI in the germline V gene. Trimming left V 3 bases short and J 7 bases short, with 15 bases between. CDR3 amino acids: CASSPRDGGGEAFF. The CDR3 nucleotides are TGTGCCAGCTCACCCCGGGACGGAGGAGGTGAAGCTTTCTTT.

The CDR3 nucleotides are TGTGCCAGCATCACTATAAGAGGGGCGAACACCGGGGAGCTGTTTTTT. It specifies CASITIRGANTGELFF. V usage is TRBV7-9 and J usage is TRBJ2-2; D may correspond to TRBD1 or TRBD2 (5 bases each). The CDR3 extends over 16 amino acids. The germline V gene has CDR1 SEHNR and CDR2 FQNEAQ (reference sequence). The V gene lost 7 bases and the J gene lost 0 bases, with 15 bases spanning the gap. The full variable domain, completed using reference TRBV7-9 and TRBJ2-2, is DTGVSQNPRHKITKRGQNVTFRCDPISEHNRLYWYRQTLGQGPEFLTYFQNEAQLEKSRLLSDRFSAERPKGSFSTLEIQRTEQGDSAMYLCASITIRGANTGELFFGEGSRLTVL.

The chain employs TRBV14 and TRBJ2-7, with 7 bases identical to TRBD1. The germline CDR1 and CDR2 sequences are SGHDN and FVKESK. The J segment lost 3 bases and the V segment lost 0 bases, leaving 2 bases of the junction unmatched. The CDR3 is 14 residues long. CDR3 nucleotide sequence: TGTGCCAGCAGCCAAGAGACAGGGTTCTACGAGCAGTACTTC. This codes for CASSQETGFYEQYF.

The J gene is TRBJ2-7, the V gene TRBV20-1, with 9 nucleotides matching TRBD2. In germline, CDR1 is DFQATT, CDR2 SNEGSKA (reference sequence). The V and J ends lost 0 bases and 4 bases, in that order; junction bases with no gene match: 7. CDR3 size: 15 residues. As DNA, the CDR3 is TGCAGTGCTAGAGAGTTGGCGGGGGGGAGATACGAGCAGTACTTC. Translating it yields CSARELAGGRYEQYF.

The chain employs TRBV2 and TRBJ1-1, with D hard to call. V was cut by 7 bases and J by 11 bases, with 20 bases left in between. The CDR3 covers 13 residues. Germline lookup yields CDR1 SNHLY and CDR2 FYNNEI. CDR3 residues: CASMKEGGLEAFF. CDR3 coding DNA: TGTGCCAGCATGAAGGAGGGAGGGTTGGAGGCTTTCTTT.

The chain combines TRBV12-3 or TRBV12-4 with TRBJ2-5; 12 nucleotides agree with TRBD2. The CDR3 is 17 amino acids. V shed 6 bases, J shed 5 bases, and the junction held 13 bases outside the gene matches. CDR3 sequence (DNA): TGTGCCAGCAGCCCTTATCGACTAGCGGGAGTCGGGGAGACCCAGTACTTC. It translates to CASSPYRLAGVGETQYF.

The chain is built from TRBV25-1 and TRBJ2-7; D possibly corresponds to TRBD1 (7 bases). V was clipped by 7 bases and J by 2 bases, with 15 bases between them. The CDR3 covers 14 residues. From germline, CDR1 is MGHDK and CDR2 SYGVNS. Here the CDR3 reads CASIADRRAYEQYF. For the CDR3, the DNA is TGTGCCAGCATCGCGGACAGGAGGGCCTACGAGCAGTACTTC.

The chain is built from TRBV18 and TRBJ2-5, with D hard to call. V shed 5 bases and J shed 4 bases, with 11 bases lying between them. This CDR3 has 13 residues. Germline V gene sequence: CDR1 KGHSH, CDR2 LQKENI. The CDR3 nucleotides read TGTGCCAGCTCAGCGGTAGGACGAGAGACCCAGTACTTC. Amino acids: CASSAVGRETQYF.

The V gene is TRBV5-1, the J gene TRBJ1-1; TRBD1 is a possible D gene (5 bases). CDR3 length: 14 residues. V was cut by 4 bases and J by 2 bases, with 12 bases left in between. From germline, CDR1 is SGHRS and CDR2 YFSETQ. CDR3 amino acids: CASSGRGENTEAFF. CDR3 nucleotide sequence: TGCGCCAGCAGCGGGCGGGGGGAAAACACTGAAGCTTTCTTT.

V gene TRBV19 combines with J gene TRBJ2-3; 14 nucleotides agree with TRBD2. The CDR3 contains 17 residues. Germline V gives CDR1 LNHDA, CDR2 SQIVND (reference sequence). J was trimmed by 7 bases and V by 6 bases; bases with no gene match: 12. As DNA, the CDR3 is TGTGCCAGTAGATCTTTTTCCGGGACTAGCGGGAGAAATACGCAGTATTTT. Its translation is CASRSFSGTSGRNTQYF.

V usage is TRBV30 and J usage is TRBJ2-3; D ambiguous. V was shortened by 1 base and J by 5 bases, with 7 bases between the two germline ends. This CDR3 is 12 amino acids long. Germline V gene sequence: CDR1 GTSNPN, CDR2 SVGIG (reference sequence). The CDR3 DNA sequence: TGTGCCTGGAGTGAGTCGGGAGATACGCAGTATTTT. Translation: CAWSESGDTQYF.

V is TRBV18 and J is TRBJ1-2; TRBD1 agrees at 7 bases. The CDR3 is made up of 15 amino acids. The germline gives CDR1 KGHSH, CDR2 LQKENI. V lost 4 bases, J lost 0 bases, and 5 bases stayed unmatched. In DNA, the CDR3 is TGTGCCAGCTCACTCTCGACAGGGACTAACTATGGCTACACCTTC. Protein: CASSLSTGTNYGYTF. Full variable domain (missing parts from reference TRBV18 and TRBJ1-2): NAGVMQNPRHLVRRRGQEARLRCSPMKGHSHVYWYRQLPEEGLKFMVYLQKENIIDESGMPKERFSAEFPKEGPSILRIQQVVRGDSAAYFCASSLSTGTNYGYTFGSGTRLTVV.

This clonotype appeared a single time. The V gene is TRBV25-1, the J gene TRBJ1-1, with 8 nucleotides matching TRBD1. The V gene end was trimmed by 3 bases and the J gene end by 3 bases; junction bases not matched to a gene: 3. Per germline, CDR1 MGHDK and CDR2 SYGVNS. The CDR3 has 14 residues. The CDR3 loop reads CASSEIQGDTEAFF. The DNA for the CDR3 is TGTGCCAGCAGTGAGATACAGGGGGACACTGAAGCTTTCTTT.

The rearrangement links TRBV3-1 to TRBJ1-6; D call uncertain. The CDR3 runs to 13 residues. CDR1 is LGHDT and CDR2 is YNNKEL in the germline V gene (reference sequence). V was cut by 0 bases and J by 13 bases, with 10 bases left in between. CDR3 amino acids: CASSQELKAPLHF. The CDR3 bases are TGTGCCAGCAGCCAAGAACTCAAAGCGCCCCTCCACTTT.

J is TRBJ1-5 and V is TRBV6-5; D might be TRBD1 (6 bases). Germline-derived CDR1 and CDR2 are MNHEY and SVGAGI. CDR3 length equals 12 residues. Deletions cut 6 bases from V and 5 bases from J, with 8 bases between. CDR3 sequence: CASSTGYQPQHF. CDR3 DNA sequence: TGTGCCAGCAGCACAGGGTATCAGCCCCAGCATTTT.

The chain combines TRBV6-5 with TRBJ2-1; D not certain. The V gene lost 0 bases and the J gene lost 16 bases, with 16 bases spanning the gap. The CDR3 spans 13 residues. Per germline, CDR1 MNHEY and CDR2 SVGAGI. The CDR3 region has the DNA TGTGCCAGCAGTTACTCCCCTATGGATGTGGTTTTCTTC. The encoded protein is CASSYSPMDVVFF.

This clonotype was observed a single time. The chain joins TRBV20-1 to TRBJ2-7, with D tentatively TRBD1 (5 bases). The CDR3 spans 13 residues. V lost 3 bases, J lost 4 bases, and 13 bases lay in between. Germline V gene data show CDR1 as DFQATT and CDR2 as SNEGSKA (reference sequence). The CDR3 region has the DNA TGCAGTGCTAGTGCCAGGGTGTTTTACGAGCAGTACTTC. It codes for CSASARVFYEQYF.

The V call is TRBV6-6, the J call TRBJ1-1; possible D gene TRBD1, 5 bases. The germline V gene encodes CDR1 MNHNY and CDR2 SVGAGI (reference sequence). V lost 3 bases and J 3 bases, leaving 17 bases between the germline ends. This CDR3 is 16 amino acids long. CDR3 loop: CASSYRGWISDTEAFF. The CDR3 DNA follows: TGTGCCAGCAGTTATAGGGGCTGGATTTCGGACACTGAAGCTTTCTTT.

V gene TRBV30 combines with J gene TRBJ2-5; TRBD1 is a possible D gene (6 bases). The V and J ends lost 2 bases and 6 bases respectively, with 13 bases between them. The CDR3 is made up of 13 amino acids. CDR1 and CDR2 (germline): GTSNPN, SVGIG (reference sequence). In DNA form, the CDR3 reads TGTGCCTGGAGTATACAGGGAGAAAAGACCCAGTACTTC. This gives the protein CAWSIQGEKTQYF.

The genes are TRBV29-1 and TRBJ1-2; D is ambiguous. This CDR3 is 14 amino acids long. Germline CDR1 and CDR2: SQVTM and ANQGSEA. V was shortened by 4 bases and J by 6 bases, with 18 bases between the two germline ends. CDR3 amino acids: CSVVSLGGSNGYTF. The CDR3 DNA reads TGCAGCGTTGTTAGTTTGGGCGGCTCAAATGGCTACACCTTC.

This rearrangement joins TRBV7-8 to TRBJ2-5, with 10 bases lining up with TRBD2. V lost 5 bases, J lost 0 bases, and 3 bases stayed unmatched. The CDR3 runs 15 residues. Germline V gene data show CDR1 as SGHVS and CDR2 as FQNEAQ. The CDR3 nucleotides read TGTGCCAGCAGCAAAGCGGGAGGGTACCAAGAGACCCAGTACTTC. Encoded protein: CASSKAGGYQETQYF. Filled out from reference TRBV7-8 and TRBJ2-5, the complete variable domain reads GAGVSQSPRYKVAKRGQDVALRCDPISGHVSLFWYQQALGQGPEFLTYFQNEAQLDKSGLPSDRFFAERPEGSVSTLKIQRTQQEDSAVYLCASSKAGGYQETQYFGPGTRLLVL.

The chain recombines TRBV6-2 or TRBV6-3 with TRBJ2-6; D gene unclear. The length of the CDR3 is 14 residues. V shed 7 bases and J shed 0 bases, with 7 bases lying between them. CDR1 and CDR2 from the germline V gene are MNHEY and SVGEGT. The CDR3: CASIHSSGANVLTF. The CDR3 nucleotides read TGTGCCAGCATCCATAGCTCTGGGGCCAACGTCCTGACTTTC.

The count of this clonotype is one. The CDR3 is CASSRQGAWYEQYF. In DNA form, the CDR3 reads TGTGCCAGCAGCCGACAGGGGGCTTGGTACGAGCAGTACTTC. The chain is built from TRBV5-6 and TRBJ2-7, with 10 nucleotides matching TRBD1. This CDR3 is built from 14 residues. Trimming cost V 4 bases and J 4 bases; bases outside gene matches: 5. Germline lookup yields CDR1 SGHDT and CDR2 YYEEEE.

V is TRBV29-1 and J is TRBJ2-3, with D uncertain. The V end was cut by 4 bases, the J end by 6 bases, with 11 bases between. This CDR3 has 12 amino acids. Germline V CDR1 and CDR2: SQVTM, ANQGSEA. The CDR3 loop is CSVASVEDTQYF. The CDR3 DNA sequence: TGCAGCGTTGCTTCGGTGGAGGATACGCAGTATTTT.

The V call is TRBV29-1, the J call TRBJ2-5; TRBD1 matches at 9 bases. CDR3 length: 13 amino acids. V was clipped by 6 bases and J by 4 bases; unmatched bases: 6. Germline V CDR1 and CDR2: SQVTM, ANQGSEA. The CDR3: CSVGTGKGETQYF. The DNA of the CDR3 is TGCAGCGTCGGGACAGGGAAGGGAGAGACCCAGTACTTC.

CDR3 protein: CAIQRRLAPRETQYF. In DNA form, the CDR3 reads TGTGCCATACAACGAAGACTAGCTCCTCGGGAGACCCAGTACTTC. This chain links TRBV21-1 with TRBJ2-5; the tabulated D call, TRBD2, remains unverified against the DNA. TRBV21-1 is shown as a pseudogene. The CDR3 spans 15 residues.

The V gene is TRBV7-2, the J gene TRBJ2-7; 8 bases line up with TRBD1. V shed 5 bases and J 0 bases; nucleotides not matched to a gene: 3. The CDR3 is made up of 14 amino acids. Germline assignment: CDR1 SGHTA and CDR2 FQGNSA. In DNA, the CDR3 is TGTGCCAGCAGCGCCGGACAGGGCTCCTACGAGCAGTACTTC. As protein: CASSAGQGSYEQYF.

The chain links TRBV30 to TRBJ1-1; D is unresolved. CDR1 GTSNPN and CDR2 SVGIG come from the germline V gene (reference sequence). This CDR3 contains 11 residues. V lost 2 bases, J lost 4 bases, and 5 bases lay in between. CDR3 bases: TGTGCCTGGAGTAAGAGCACTGAAGCTTTCTTT. Protein product: CAWSKSTEAFF.

J is TRBJ1-5 and V is TRBV6-5; D is unclear. Trimming shortened V by 2 bases and J by 1 base, and 3 bases separated the two germline ends. The CDR3 is made up of 13 amino acids. The germline V gene encodes CDR1 MNHEY and CDR2 SVGAGI. The CDR3 sequence is CASSYDSNQPQHF. The CDR3 bases are TGTGCCAGCAGTTACGACAGCAATCAGCCCCAGCATTTT.

The V gene is TRBV5-1, the J gene TRBJ2-5; no clear D gene. V shed 0 bases and J shed 1 base, with 10 bases lying between them. The germline V gene has CDR1 SGHRS and CDR2 YFSETQ. This CDR3 has 15 residues. In DNA, the CDR3 is TGCGCCAGCAGCTTGGGAGGAGAGGCCCAAGAGACCCAGTACTTC. It codes for CASSLGGEAQETQYF.

The chain combines TRBV30 with TRBJ2-1, with TRBD2 identical over 8 bases. V was pared by 4 bases and J by 0 bases, with 8 bases of the junction left unmatched. There are 16 residues in the CDR3. Germline loops: CDR1 GTSNPN, CDR2 SVGIG (reference sequence). CDR3 residues: CAWTRTSRGSYNEQFF. The CDR3 DNA follows: TGTGCCTGGACTCGGACTAGCCGGGGCTCCTACAATGAGCAGTTCTTC.

The J gene is TRBJ2-7, the V gene TRBV29-1, with D possibly being TRBD2 (6 bases). CDR3 size: 12 residues. Trimming cost V 5 bases and J 3 bases, with 11 bases left between them. Germline CDR1 reads SQVTM; CDR2 reads ANQGSEA. CDR3 region: CSVTGRFYEQYF. The CDR3 DNA reads as TGCAGCGTTACCGGGAGATTCTACGAGCAGTACTTC.